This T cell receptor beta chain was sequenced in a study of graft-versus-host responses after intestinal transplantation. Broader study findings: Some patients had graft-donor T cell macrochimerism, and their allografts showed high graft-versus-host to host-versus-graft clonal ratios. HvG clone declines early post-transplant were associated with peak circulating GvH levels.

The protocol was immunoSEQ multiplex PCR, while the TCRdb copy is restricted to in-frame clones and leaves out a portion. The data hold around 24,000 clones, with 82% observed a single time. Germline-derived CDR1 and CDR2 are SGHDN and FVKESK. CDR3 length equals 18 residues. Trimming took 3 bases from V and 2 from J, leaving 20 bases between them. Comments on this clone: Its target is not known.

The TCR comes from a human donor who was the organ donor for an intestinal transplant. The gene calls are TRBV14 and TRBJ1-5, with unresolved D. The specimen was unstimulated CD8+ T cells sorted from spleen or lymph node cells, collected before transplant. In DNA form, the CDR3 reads TGTGCCAGCAGCCATGAATCCCCACCAACTTGGGGCAATCAGCCCCAGCATTTT. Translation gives CASSHESPPTWGNQPQHF.